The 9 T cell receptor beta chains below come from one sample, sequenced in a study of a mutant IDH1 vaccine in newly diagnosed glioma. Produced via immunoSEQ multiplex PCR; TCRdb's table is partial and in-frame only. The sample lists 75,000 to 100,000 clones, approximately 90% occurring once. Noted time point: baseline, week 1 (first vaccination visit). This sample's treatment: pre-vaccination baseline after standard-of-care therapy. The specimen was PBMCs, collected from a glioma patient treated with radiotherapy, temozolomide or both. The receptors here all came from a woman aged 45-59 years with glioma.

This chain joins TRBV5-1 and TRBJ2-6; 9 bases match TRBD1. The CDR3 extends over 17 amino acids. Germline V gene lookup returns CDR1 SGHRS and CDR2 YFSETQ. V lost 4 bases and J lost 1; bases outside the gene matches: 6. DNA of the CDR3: TGCGCCAGCAGCACCGGGACAGGGCGTTCTGGGGCCAACGTCCTGACTTTC. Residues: CASSTGTGRSGANVLTF. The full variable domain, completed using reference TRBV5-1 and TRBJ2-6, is KAGVTQTPRYLIKTRGQQVTLSCSPISGHRSVSWYQQTPGQGLQFLFEYFSETQRNKGNFPGRFSGRQFSNSRSEMNVSTLELGDSALYLCASSTGTGRSGANVLTFGAGSRLTVL.

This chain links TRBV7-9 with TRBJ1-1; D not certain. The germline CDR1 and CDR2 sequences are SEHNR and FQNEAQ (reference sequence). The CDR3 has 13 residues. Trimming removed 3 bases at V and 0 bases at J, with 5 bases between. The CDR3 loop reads CASSLVVNTEAFF. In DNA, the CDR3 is TGTGCCAGCAGCTTGGTCGTGAACACTGAAGCTTTCTTT.

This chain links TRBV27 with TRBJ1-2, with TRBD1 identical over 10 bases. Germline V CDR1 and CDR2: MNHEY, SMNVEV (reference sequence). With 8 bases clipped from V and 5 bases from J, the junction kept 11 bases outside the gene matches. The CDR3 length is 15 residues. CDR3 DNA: TGTGCCAGCCGACAGGGGGCAGAAGCTGGGTATGGCTACACCTTC. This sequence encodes CASRQGAEAGYGYTF.

DNA of the CDR3: TGTGCCATCAGTCCGGGAACTCAAGAGACCCAGTACTTC. Amino acid sequence: CAISPGTQETQYF. The chain uses TRBV10-3 and TRBJ2-5; D might be TRBD2 (5 bases). Per the germline V gene, CDR1 is ENHRY and CDR2 is SYGVKD. V was shortened by 5 bases and J by 2 bases, with 9 bases between the two germline ends. The CDR3 consists of 13 residues.

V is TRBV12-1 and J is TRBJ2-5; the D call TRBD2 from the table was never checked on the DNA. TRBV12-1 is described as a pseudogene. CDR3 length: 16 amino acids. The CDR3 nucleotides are TGTGCCAGCAGCGAGACTAGTTCCGCTAGGGTGGAGACCCAGTACTTC. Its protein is CASSETSSARVETQYF.

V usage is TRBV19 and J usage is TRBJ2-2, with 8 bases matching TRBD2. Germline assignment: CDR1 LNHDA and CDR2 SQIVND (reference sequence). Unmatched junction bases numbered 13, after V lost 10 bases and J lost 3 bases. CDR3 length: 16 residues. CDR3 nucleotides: TGTGCCACCGACAAACGGGGGGGCGCGTACACCGGGGAGCTGTTTTTT. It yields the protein CATDKRGGAYTGELFF.

The CDR3 DNA reads as TGCGCCAGCAGCCGGCTCAGGGCAGCGACCTACGAGCAGTACTTC. This gives the protein CASSRLRAATYEQYF. This chain joins TRBV4-1 and TRBJ2-7, with D possibly being TRBD1 (5 bases). With 4 bases removed from V and 2 bases from J, the gap between germline ends came to 15 bases. The germline gives CDR1 MGHRA, CDR2 YSYEKL. The CDR3 has 15 residues.

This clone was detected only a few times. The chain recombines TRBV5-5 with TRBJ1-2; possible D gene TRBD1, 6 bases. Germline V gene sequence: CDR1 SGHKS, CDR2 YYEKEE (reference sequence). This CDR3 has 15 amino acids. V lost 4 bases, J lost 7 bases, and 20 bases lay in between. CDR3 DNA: TGTGCCAGCAGCCAGACCCCGGGGGCGGATGGTGGCTACACCTTC. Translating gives CASSQTPGADGGYTF.

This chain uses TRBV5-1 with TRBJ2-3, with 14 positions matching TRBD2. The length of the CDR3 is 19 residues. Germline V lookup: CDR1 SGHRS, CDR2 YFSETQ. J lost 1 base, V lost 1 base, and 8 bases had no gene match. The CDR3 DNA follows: TGCGCCAGCAGCTTGTCACCGGGACTAGCGGGAGCCGGCACAGATACGCAGTATTTT. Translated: CASSLSPGLAGAGTDTQYF. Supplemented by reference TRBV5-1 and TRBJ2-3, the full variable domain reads KAGVTQTPRYLIKTRGQQVTLSCSPISGHRSVSWYQQTPGQGLQFLFEYFSETQRNKGNFPGRFSGRQFSNSRSEMNVSTLELGDSALYLCASSLSPGLAGAGTDTQYFGPGTRLTVL.